This T cell receptor (beta chain) derives from a study of beta chain features in type 1 diabetes. Sequencing targeted expressed TCRB transcripts, as all isolated RNA had been reverse transcribed. Sequencing was performed with immunoSEQ multiplex PCR; in TCRdb, only in-frame clones are kept and a portion is missing. This table has roughly 250,000 clones, roughly two thirds appearing once. This CDR3 region has 12 residues. Trimming removed 4 bases from V and 3 bases from J, with 7 bases in between. Germline V lookup: CDR1 SQVTM, CDR2 ANQGSEA. A note on this clone: Different DNA sequences within this sample yield the same CDR3.

The receptor was derived from a man under 40 in good health. Sequences were obtained from naive CD4+ T cells from blood. The rearrangement joins TRBV29-1 to TRBJ1-5; D is ambiguous. This CDR3 is CSVGGLNQPQHF. The CDR3 DNA reads TGCAGCGTTGGAGGTCTCAATCAGCCCCAGCATTTT.